The 4 T cell receptor beta chains below all came from one sample that was sequenced in a study of blood T cells in healthy people across ages. A second PCR of about 6 to 12 cycles used a sample-barcoded 5' primer and a J-beta primer mix. TCRdb reprocessed the 5' RACE reads with MiXCR, giving one entry per CDR3 protein. This repertoire shows 450,000 to 700,000 distinct CDR3 sequences, about 25% found once; its top ten account for about 18%. Specimen: blood. All receptors come from a woman aged 70-85 years in good health.

This clonotype has more than one count but fewer than ten. This chain uses TRBV6-5 with TRBJ1-2; perhaps TRBD1 as D (6 bases). V was clipped by 5 bases and J by 8 bases, with 15 bases between them. The germline gives CDR1 MNHEY, CDR2 SVGAGI. This CDR3 spans 13 amino acids. CDR3 in amino acids: CASSPGQSRGYTF. The CDR3 DNA reads as TGTGCCAGCAGTCCCGGACAGTCGCGGGGCTACACCTTC.

The chain links TRBV12-3 or TRBV12-4 to TRBJ1-5; 7 bases are shared with TRBD1. The length of the CDR3 is 16 residues. The junction had 11 bases not matched to a gene; V was cut back by 5 bases and J by 4 bases. CDR3 protein: CASSTRGRGLNQPQHF. CDR3 DNA sequence: TGTGCCAGCAGTACTAGGGGGCGCGGTTTAAATCAGCCCCAGCATTTT.

The CDR3 sequence: CASSSGTGIGEKLFF. The DNA for the CDR3 is TGCGCCAGCAGCTCCGGGACAGGGATTGGTGAAAAACTGTTTTTT. The rearrangement uses TRBV5-1 and TRBJ1-4, with 9 bases fitting TRBD1. V lost 3 bases and J lost 7; bases outside the gene matches: 7. CDR1 is SGHRS and CDR2 is YFSETQ in the germline V gene. CDR3 size: 15 residues.

This clonotype was counted between two and nine times. The chain joins TRBV7-9 to TRBJ2-1; 10 bases align to TRBD2. The CDR3 length is 14 residues. Germline V gene lookup returns CDR1 SEHNR and CDR2 FQNEAQ (reference sequence). Losses at the gene ends were 4 bases for V and 8 bases for J; bases not matched to a gene: 5. The CDR3 DNA follows: TGTGCCAGCAGCTGGAGCGGGAGGGTCGATGAGCAGTTCTTC. Its protein product is CASSWSGRVDEQFF. Using reference TRBV7-9 and TRBJ2-1 for the parts outside the CDR3, the full variable domain is DTGVSQNPRHKITKRGQNVTFRCDPISEHNRLYWYRQTLGQGPEFLTYFQNEAQLEKSRLLSDRFSAERPKGSFSTLEIQRTEQGDSAMYLCASSWSGRVDEQFFGPGTRLTVL.